Listed here are 5 T cell receptor beta chains from one sample, sequenced in a study of T cells in Graves' hyperthyroidism and ophthalmopathy. Amplification of TCR beta CDR3 regions used RNA as the template. Carried out on the TCR CDR3, a first-round RT-PCR used the HTBI primer set. TCRdb analysed the multiplex PCR reads with MiXCR anew, one entry per CDR3 protein. The table has approximately 210,000 distinct CDR3 sequences, 15% to 20% seen once. The sample comprised blood. These receptors all stem from a man aged 45-65 years with Graves' hyperthyroidism.

The chain recombines TRBV28 with TRBJ2-1; 9 positions match TRBD2. In germline, CDR1 is MDHEN, CDR2 SYDVKM. There are 14 residues in the CDR3. V was pared by 3 bases and J by 9 bases, with 6 bases of the junction left unmatched. CDR3 sequence: CASSFASGKVEQFF. In DNA form, the CDR3 reads TGTGCCAGCAGTTTCGCTAGCGGGAAGGTTGAGCAGTTCTTC.

This clonotype has more than one count but fewer than ten. The gene calls are TRBV20-1 and TRBJ2-3, with D possibly matching TRBD1 (6 bases). The CDR3 totals 12 residues. V was trimmed by 6 bases and J by 2 bases, leaving 9 bases between them. The germline gives CDR1 DFQATT, CDR2 SNEGSKA (reference sequence). CDR3 region: CSARTVTDTQYF. DNA for the CDR3: TGCAGTGCCCGGACAGTCACAGATACGCAGTATTTT.

This clonotype appeared a few times. This chain links TRBV20-1 with TRBJ1-6; maybe TRBD1 (6 bases). CDR1 DFQATT and CDR2 SNEGSKA come from the germline V gene (reference sequence). V gave up 3 bases and J gave up 7 bases, with 22 bases separating them. This CDR3 comprises 17 residues. The CDR3 DNA follows: TGCAGTGCTAGCCCTATAGAGGCTCAGGGGCTAAATTCACCCCTCCACTTT. Translated: CSASPIEAQGLNSPLHF.

The V gene is TRBV20-1, the J gene TRBJ2-2; D call uncertain. Germline CDR1 and CDR2: DFQATT and SNEGSKA (reference sequence). The CDR3 consists of 14 residues. The germline V and J ends were trimmed by 3 bases and 5 bases, with 13 bases remaining between them. CDR3 loop: CSARERSSTGELFF. The CDR3 DNA follows: TGCAGTGCTAGGGAACGGTCTTCTACCGGGGAGCTGTTTTTT.

The chain links TRBV2 to TRBJ1-2; 10 bases fit TRBD1. After removal of 6 bases from V and 9 bases from J, the junction contained 10 bases not matched to a gene. Germline CDR1 and CDR2: SNHLY and FYNNEI. This CDR3 comprises 14 residues. CDR3 nucleotides: TGTGCCAGCAGCGCTGACAGGGGGCTTTGGAGCTACACCTTC. This codes for CASSADRGLWSYTF.